What follows describes a single TCR beta chain. Its specificity is not known. With random hexamers, roughly 0.5 to 1 ug RNA was reverse transcribed. Amplification of TCR beta CDR3 was carried out by immunoSEQ multiplex PCR, which covered 54 Vbeta and 13 Jbeta segments. Each CDR3 protein gets one entry after TCRdb re-called the immunoSEQ multiplex PCR reads with MiXCR. The sample has more than 150,000 distinct CDR3 sequences, about 96% seen once. This record comes from a study of CD8 T cells in Susac syndrome. Notes on the study in general: As the study acknowledged, the number of individuals in its TCR sequencing and HLA analysis was relatively small. The CD4+ T cell repertoires that were profiled in Susac syndrome showed no clonal expansion.

With 4 bases clipped from V and 10 bases from J, the junction kept 7 bases outside the gene matches. The CDR3 is 13 amino acids. Germline V lookup: CDR1 SGHTA, CDR2 FQGNSA. The sequence was obtained from a human donor with Susac syndrome. The specimen was CD4+ T cells from PBMCs. The chain employs TRBV7-2 and TRBJ2-1, with 7 bases fitting TRBD1. CDR3 region: CASSSIDRDEQFF. DNA of the CDR3: TGTGCCAGCAGCTCAATCGACAGGGACGAGCAGTTCTTC.